The sequence of this T cell receptor beta chain was determined in a study of T cell repertoires and HLA-DP antigens. Study as a whole: Sorted CD137+CD4+ samples averaged about 210 ng DNA; pre-culture CD4+ samples, approximately 1,200 ng.

Study-level results: Responder cells were total CD4+ cells with a HeLa antigen-presenting system. Previously undetected clones averaged around 35% and 51% against the two alleles respectively.

The CDR3 loop spans 15 amino acids. The germline gives CDR1 MNHNS, CDR2 SASEGT. V shed 3 bases and J 3 bases; nucleotides not matched to a gene: 6. The primer mix covered 54 TRBV segments and 13 TRBJ segments. The repertoire was sequenced with immunoSEQ multiplex PCR; TCRdb's copy has only in-frame clones and lacks some. The table has roughly 70,000 clones, roughly 77% seen once. A note on this clone: The target antigen is unknown.

Specimen: CD4+ T cells from PBMCs. The TCR comes from a man aged 55 to 70 in good health and CMV-seronegative. This chain links TRBV6-1 with TRBJ2-7; 9 positions agree with TRBD1. CDR3 nucleotides: TGTGCCAGCAGTGATTACCCGACAGGGGGCTACGAGCAGTACTTC. Translating it yields CASSDYPTGGYEQYF.